One and the same sample provided the 21 T cell receptor beta chains below, sequenced in a study of PD-1 blockade in mismatch repair-deficient tumors (dated by TCRdb to the late 2010s). The method behind the library was the immunoSEQ multiplex PCR assay. Imported from immuneACCESS, the table was reduced by TCRdb to in-frame sequences with V and J called. These copies leave out some clones; in studies compared against another copy, an unresolved V gene accounts for under half, and the cause of the remainder is not known. For this sample there are some 84,000 clones; 81% appear just once. In total, the top ten clones hold just over 2.5% of the sample. The time point label of this sample denotes: peripheral blood 12 weeks after first pembrolizumab dose. Sample: peripheral blood, taken 12 weeks after starting pembrolizumab. All receptors derive from an adult with mismatch repair-deficient cancer.

This clone was counted between two and nine times. The chain uses TRBV5-1 and TRBJ2-2; D gene uncertain. Trimming cost V 6 bases and J 6 bases, with 6 bases left between them. The germline gives CDR1 SGHRS, CDR2 YFSETQ. CDR3 size: 11 residues. The CDR3: CASKRAGELFF. The CDR3, as DNA: TGCGCCAGCAAAAGGGCCGGGGAGCTGTTTTTT.

In this sample, this clone is medium-sized (0.01 to 0.1%). Other DNA sequences of this sample code for an identical CDR3. This chain connects TRBV7-9 to TRBJ2-7; a possible D gene is TRBD2 (5 bases). This CDR3 has 12 amino acids. Germline V gene lookup returns CDR1 SEHNR and CDR2 FQNEAQ (reference sequence). V lost 4 bases and J lost 3, with 7 bases in between. CDR3 sequence (DNA): TGTGCCAGCAGCTCCGACTACTACGAGCAGTACTTC. It codes for CASSSDYYEQYF.

The chain is built from TRBV4-3 and TRBJ2-1; 9 bases agree with TRBD2. Germline V gene sequence: CDR1 LGHNA, CDR2 YSLEER. J gave up 4 bases and V 0 bases, and 4 bases lay outside the gene matches. This CDR3 comprises 16 residues. Here the CDR3 reads CASSQEVAGAYNEQFF. The CDR3, as DNA: TGCGCCAGCAGCCAAGAGGTAGCGGGAGCATACAATGAGCAGTTCTTC.

The table lists this clone with a count of one. The V gene is TRBV11-2, the J gene TRBJ2-7; 9 bases are a match to TRBD1. The CDR3 covers 15 residues. V lost 6 bases, J lost 5 bases, and 11 bases stayed unmatched. Germline V gives CDR1 SGHAT, CDR2 FQNNGV. CDR3 coding DNA: TGTGCCAGCAGTAGAACCGGGACAGGGTATAACGAGCAGTACTTC. This sequence encodes CASSRTGTGYNEQYF. Supplemented by reference TRBV11-2 and TRBJ2-7, the full variable domain reads EAGVAQSPRYKIIEKRQSVAFWCNPISGHATLYWYQQILGQGPKLLIQFQNNGVVDDSQLPKDRFSAERLKGVDSTLKIQPAKLEDSAVYLCASSRTGTGYNEQYFGPGTRLTVT.

This chain connects TRBV29-1 to TRBJ2-5, with 11 nucleotides matching TRBD2. The germline V gene has CDR1 SQVTM and CDR2 ANQGSEA. The V and J ends lost 3 bases and 4 bases, in that order; junction bases with no gene match: 4. This CDR3 spans 14 amino acids. CDR3 in amino acids: CSVDSGRALETQYF. The CDR3 DNA sequence: TGCAGCGTTGATAGCGGGAGGGCCTTAGAGACCCAGTACTTC.

This sequence joins TRBV4-3 and TRBJ1-1; TRBD1 matches at 10 bases. Losses at the gene ends were 5 bases for V and 4 bases for J; bases not matched to a gene: 7. The CDR3 is 15 residues long. The germline V gene encodes CDR1 LGHNA and CDR2 YSLEER. The CDR3 loop reads CASSVGGQGGTEAFF. The CDR3, as DNA: TGCGCCAGCAGCGTAGGAGGACAGGGGGGCACTGAAGCTTTCTTT.

The chain carries TRBV19 and TRBJ2-3; TRBD2 agrees at 9 bases. The CDR3 is 16 residues long. The germline CDR1 and CDR2 sequences are LNHDA and SQIVND (reference sequence). With 4 bases clipped from V and 3 bases from J, the junction kept 8 bases outside the gene matches. The CDR3: CASSKKREEGTDTQYF. As DNA, the CDR3 is TGTGCCAGTAGTAAAAAGCGGGAGGAGGGAACAGATACGCAGTATTTT.

The J gene is TRBJ2-3, the V gene TRBV12-5, with TRBD2 matching 10 bases. The CDR3 contains 21 residues. J gave up 6 bases and V 0 bases, and 21 bases lay outside the gene matches. CDR1 is LGHNT and CDR2 is FRNRAP in the germline V gene. This CDR3 is CASGLVLLGLADGQKSDTQYF. CDR3 nucleotide sequence: TGTGCTAGTGGTTTGGTTTTACTAGGACTAGCGGACGGACAAAAATCGGATACGCAGTATTTT.

The V gene is TRBV2, the J gene TRBJ2-5; 9 positions match TRBD1. CDR1 SNHLY and CDR2 FYNNEI come from the germline V gene. The V and J ends lost 5 bases and 2 bases, in that order; junction bases with no gene match: 3. This CDR3 has 14 amino acids. CDR3 loop: CASSPTGGQETQYF. CDR3 bases: TGTGCCAGCAGTCCGACAGGGGGTCAAGAGACCCAGTACTTC. The full variable domain, completed using reference TRBV2 and TRBJ2-5, is EPEVTQTPSHQVTQMGQEVILRCVPISNHLYFYWYRQILGQKVEFLVSFYNNEISEKSEIFDDQFSVERPDGSNFTLKIRSTKLEDSAMYFCASSPTGGQETQYFGPGTRLLVL.

The rearrangement uses TRBV13 and TRBJ2-1, with D uncertain. The CDR3 has 15 residues. Trimming shortened V by 7 bases and J by 2 bases, and 15 bases separated the two germline ends. Per the germline V gene, CDR1 is PRHDT and CDR2 is FYEKMQ (reference sequence). The CDR3 reads CASTPRINPYNEQFF. The CDR3 coding sequence is TGTGCCAGCACCCCAAGGATCAACCCCTACAATGAGCAGTTCTTC. Based on the CDR3 plus reference TRBV13 and TRBJ2-1, the full variable domain is AAGVIQSPRHLIKEKRETATLKCYPIPRHDTVYWYQQGPGQDPQFLISFYEKMQSDKGSIPDRFSAQQFSDYHSELNMSSLELGDSALYFCASTPRINPYNEQFFGPGTRLTVL.

The gene calls are TRBV2 and TRBJ1-2; D not resolved. The V gene lost 6 bases and the J gene lost 8 bases, with 19 bases spanning the gap. Looked up from germline, CDR1 is SNHLY and CDR2 is FYNNEI. The CDR3 is made up of 14 amino acids. The CDR3 sequence: CASRVNSQVGGYTF. CDR3 nucleotides: TGTGCCAGCAGGGTCAATTCCCAGGTGGGAGGCTACACCTTC.

CDR3 nucleotide sequence: TGTGCCAGCAGGCATAGCGCTCTTCGGGGGGAGCTGTTTTTT. Translation gives CASRHSALRGELFF. The chain has TRBV2 and TRBJ2-2, with D perhaps TRBD2 (5 bases). The germline V gene has CDR1 SNHLY and CDR2 FYNNEI. This CDR3 spans 14 amino acids. Trimming stripped 6 bases from V and 8 bases from J, with 16 bases between.

This clone was seen once. The rearrangement uses TRBV6-6 and TRBJ2-2, with no clear D. The V end lost 5 bases, the J end lost 9 bases, and 10 bases lay between the germline ends. Germline CDR1 reads MNHNY; CDR2 reads SVGAGI (reference sequence). The CDR3 contains 12 residues. The CDR3 nucleotides read TGTGCCAGCAGTCCGAACCCCAGGGAGCTGTTTTTT. It codes for CASSPNPRELFF.

This clone was observed once. This chain uses TRBV2 with TRBJ1-4; no definite D call. Germline lookup yields CDR1 SNHLY and CDR2 FYNNEI. Deletions cut 6 bases from V and 8 bases from J, with 16 bases between. The CDR3 loop spans 14 amino acids. The CDR3 here is CASRPAGWGEKLFF. The CDR3, as DNA: TGTGCCAGCAGACCCGCGGGGTGGGGAGAAAAACTGTTTTTT. Drawing the rest from reference TRBV2 and TRBJ1-4, the complete variable domain is EPEVTQTPSHQVTQMGQEVILRCVPISNHLYFYWYRQILGQKVEFLVSFYNNEISEKSEIFDDQFSVERPDGSNFTLKIRSTKLEDSAMYFCASRPAGWGEKLFFGSGTQLSVL.

This chain joins TRBV6-5 and TRBJ2-7, with 8 nucleotides matching TRBD2. The CDR3 totals 14 residues. Trimming removed 7 bases from V and 3 bases from J; junction bases left unmatched: 8. The V gene's germline CDR1 is MNHEY and CDR2 SVGAGI. The CDR3 DNA reads TGTGCCAGCAAGCGGGAGTCTGGTCTCTACGAGCAGTACTTC. It translates to CASKRESGLYEQYF.

The V and J genes are TRBV10-2 and TRBJ1-2, with TRBD1 matching over 10 bases. The CDR3 runs to 14 residues. Germline trimming cut 10 bases from V and 1 base from J; bases unmatched to any gene: 6. CDR1 is WSHSY, CDR2 SAAADI, per germline. The DNA for the CDR3 is TGCGCCAAGCTTGACAGGGGGCGTAACTATGGCTACACCTTC. Protein sequence: CAKLDRGRNYGYTF.

The chain combines TRBV19 with TRBJ1-1; perhaps TRBD1 as D (6 bases). Germline CDR1 reads LNHDA; CDR2 reads SQIVND (reference sequence). The CDR3 has 19 residues. V lost 6 bases, J lost 2 bases, and 28 bases lay in between. In nucleotides, the CDR3 is TGTGCCAGTAGCCCTTCCCTAATGAAAAGGGGGTTACTTAACACTGAAGCTTTCTTT. Its translation is CASSPSLMKRGLLNTEAFF.

The CDR3 loop reads CASSIVSRISEAFF. Written as DNA, the CDR3 is TGTGCCAGTAGTATAGTCAGTCGGATCTCTGAAGCTTTCTTT. The J gene is TRBJ1-1, the V gene TRBV19; no firm D call. CDR3 size: 14 residues. V lost 1 base and J lost 6, with 12 bases in between. Germline lookup yields CDR1 LNHDA and CDR2 SQIVND (reference sequence).

The chain is built from TRBV7-9 and TRBJ1-3, with TRBD1 as a possible D gene (5 bases). This CDR3 comprises 15 residues. The V gene lost 2 bases and the J gene lost 0 bases, with 8 bases spanning the gap. Germline V gene sequence: CDR1 SEHNR, CDR2 FQNEAQ (reference sequence). DNA of the CDR3: TGTGCCAGCAGCTTAAGGGGTTCCTCTGGAAACACCATATATTTT. Its protein is CASSLRGSSGNTIYF.

The gene calls are TRBV7-2 and TRBJ2-1; D is perhaps TRBD1 or TRBD2 (5 bases each). The CDR3 runs to 14 residues. Germline lookup yields CDR1 SGHTA and CDR2 FQGNSA. Deletions cut 4 bases from V and 9 bases from J, with 16 bases between. CDR3 sequence: CASSSWDPKGEQFF. CDR3 nucleotide sequence: TGTGCCAGCAGCTCCTGGGACCCGAAGGGTGAGCAGTTCTTC.

The rearrangement joins TRBV27 to TRBJ2-7, with TRBD1 as a possible D gene (5 bases). Per germline, CDR1 MNHEY and CDR2 SMNVEV (reference sequence). The CDR3 spans 14 residues. The V end was cut by 6 bases, the J end by 3 bases, with 15 bases between. The CDR3 loop reads CASRRPGQGYEQYF. CDR3 DNA: TGTGCCAGCAGACGTCCCGGACAAGGCTACGAGCAGTACTTC.